This paragraph reports one T cell receptor (beta chain). A much larger clone is a single base away; this may be a read error. Here the CDR3 omits its conserved ending phenylalanine or tryptophan, so a read error is the likely source. Blood RNA came from unsorted whole blood; germline DNA was also extracted. The entry originates in a study of tumor-infiltrating lymphocytes in primary liver carcinoma. The length of the CDR3 is 12 residues. V was cut by 0 bases and J by 7 bases, with 6 bases left in between. The germline V gene encodes CDR1 ENHRY and CDR2 SYGVKD. Priming with a constant-region primer yielded TCR beta cDNA from 450 to 600 ng total RNA. Each TCR beta library was derived from three nested multiplex PCR rounds that employed slightly modified ARM-PCR. Both of the initial two PCR rounds ran for about 11 cycles and employed TRBV1-TRBV30 forward primers alongside a C-beta reverse primer. TCRdb reprocessed the multiplex PCR reads with MiXCR, giving one entry per CDR3 protein. This sample has about 320,000 distinct CDR3 sequences, with around three fifths found just once.

This clonotype was obtained from a man aged 35-49 years with primary liver carcinoma and hepatitis B virus infection. Source material: peripheral blood. The chain couples TRBV10-3 to TRBJ2-5, with no clear D. The DNA of the CDR3 is TGTGCCATCAGTGAGTCGCCTGCGACCCAGTACTGC. This encodes CAISESPATQYC.